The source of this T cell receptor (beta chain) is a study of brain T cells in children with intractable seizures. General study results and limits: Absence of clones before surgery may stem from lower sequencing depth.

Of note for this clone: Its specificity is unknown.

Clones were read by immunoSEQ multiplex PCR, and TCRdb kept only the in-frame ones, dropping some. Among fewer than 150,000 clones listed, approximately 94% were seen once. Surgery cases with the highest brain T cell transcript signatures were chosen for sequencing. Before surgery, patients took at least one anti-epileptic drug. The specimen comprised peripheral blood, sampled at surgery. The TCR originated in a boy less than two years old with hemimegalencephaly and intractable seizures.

The CDR3 nucleotides are TGTGCCAGCAGTTTCCCGTTCGGGGACACAGATACGCAGTATTTT. Translation gives CASSFPFGDTDTQYF. The gene calls are TRBV28 and TRBJ2-3; perhaps TRBD2 as D (5 bases). The CDR3 loop spans 15 amino acids. Germline CDR1 is MDHEN and CDR2 is SYDVKM. V was trimmed by 3 bases and J by 2 bases, leaving 12 bases between them.